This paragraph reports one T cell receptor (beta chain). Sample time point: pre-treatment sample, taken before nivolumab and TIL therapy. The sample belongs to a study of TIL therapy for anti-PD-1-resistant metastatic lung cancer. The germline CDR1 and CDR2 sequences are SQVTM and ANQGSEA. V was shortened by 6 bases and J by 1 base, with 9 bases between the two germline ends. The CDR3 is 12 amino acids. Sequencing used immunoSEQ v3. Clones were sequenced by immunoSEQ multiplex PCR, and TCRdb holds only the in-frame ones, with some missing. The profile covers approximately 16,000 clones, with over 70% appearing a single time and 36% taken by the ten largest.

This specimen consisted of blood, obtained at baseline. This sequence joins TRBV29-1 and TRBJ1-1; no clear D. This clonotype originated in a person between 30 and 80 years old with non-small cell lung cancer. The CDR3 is CSVRTENTEAFF. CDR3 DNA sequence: TGCAGCGTCCGAACAGAGAACACTGAAGCTTTCTTT.